This entry lists 8 T cell receptor beta chains sequenced from one sample in a study of identifying expanded T cells in peripheral blood. Sequencing was performed with immunoSEQ multiplex PCR; in TCRdb, only in-frame clones are kept and a portion is missing. This table has over 100,000 clones, 88% appearing once. The sample comprised blood. The receptor set was obtained from a person between 18 and 69 years old in good health.

The V and J genes are TRBV5-1 and TRBJ2-5; 8 bases map to TRBD1. The germline CDR1 and CDR2 sequences are SGHRS and YFSETQ. The CDR3 has 14 residues. Trimming at V came to 4 bases and at J to 6 bases, leaving 8 bases not matched to a gene. As DNA, the CDR3 is TGCGCCAGCAGCATTAGTTCAGGGGGCCAGACCCAGTACTTC. Residues: CASSISSGGQTQYF.

The rearrangement uses TRBV5-4 and TRBJ2-3; tentatively, D is TRBD2 (5 bases). Germline V gene lookup returns CDR1 SGHNT and CDR2 YYREEE (reference sequence). The CDR3 has 15 amino acids. V was trimmed by 0 bases and J by 2 bases, leaving 10 bases between them. This CDR3 is CASSLADSVTDTQYF. The CDR3 coding sequence is TGTGCCAGCAGCTTGGCAGATAGCGTCACAGATACGCAGTATTTT.

The chain combines TRBV18 with TRBJ2-2, with 7 bases identical to TRBD2. Germline V CDR1 and CDR2: KGHSH, LQKENI. J lost 0 bases, V lost 8 bases, and 3 bases had no gene match. This CDR3 comprises 14 residues. CDR3 in amino acids: CASPTSANTGELFF. The CDR3 DNA follows: TGTGCCAGCCCAACTAGCGCGAACACCGGGGAGCTGTTTTTT.

This chain connects TRBV18 to TRBJ1-2; TRBD1 aligns across 7 bases. This CDR3 comprises 14 residues. J lost 7 bases, V lost 2 bases, and 7 bases had no gene match. Germline CDR1 is KGHSH and CDR2 is LQKENI. The CDR3 region is CASSPNRGKVGYTF. For the CDR3, the DNA is TGTGCCAGCTCACCAAACAGGGGAAAGGTTGGCTACACCTTC.

This clone was recorded once. The chain recombines TRBV11-2 with TRBJ2-5, with D hard to call. The CDR3 spans 13 residues. Trimming cost V 5 bases and J 4 bases, with 11 bases left between them. Germline CDR1 and CDR2: SGHAT and FQNNGV. The CDR3 DNA follows: TGTGCCAGCAGCCCTAGTCTAGGAGAGACCCAGTACTTC. Its translation is CASSPSLGETQYF. Filled out from reference TRBV11-2 and TRBJ2-5, the complete variable domain reads EAGVAQSPRYKIIEKRQSVAFWCNPISGHATLYWYQQILGQGPKLLIQFQNNGVVDDSQLPKDRFSAERLKGVDSTLKIQPAKLEDSAVYLCASSPSLGETQYFGPGTRLLVL.

CDR3 in amino acids: CASSQDRNQETQYF. Written as DNA, the CDR3 is TGTGCCAGCTCACAGGATCGTAACCAAGAGACCCAGTACTTC. V is TRBV18 and J is TRBJ2-5; D gene uncertain. Germline V lookup: CDR1 KGHSH, CDR2 LQKENI. V lost 4 bases to trimming and J lost 0 bases, with 9 bases between them. The CDR3 has 14 amino acids.

The CDR3 reads CASSGTAQAPQHF. The CDR3 bases are TGTGCCAGCTCAGGGACCGCCCAGGCACCCCAGCATTTT. The rearrangement uses TRBV18 and TRBJ1-5; a possible D gene is TRBD1 (5 bases). Trimming cost V 5 bases and J 10 bases, with 15 bases left between them. CDR3 size: 13 residues. Germline loops: CDR1 KGHSH, CDR2 LQKENI.

The chain uses TRBV7-6 and TRBJ2-5; 9 positions agree with TRBD2. V lost 0 bases to trimming and J lost 2 bases; unmatched junction nucleotides: 1. Per germline, CDR1 SGHVS and CDR2 FNYEAQ. This CDR3 contains 15 residues. CDR3 loop: CASSLARGGQETQYF. CDR3 DNA: TGTGCCAGCAGCTTAGCGCGGGGGGGGCAAGAGACCCAGTACTTC. The full variable domain, in which reference TRBV7-6 and TRBJ2-5 provide the parts outside the CDR3, is GAGVSQSPRYKVTKRGQDVALRCDPISGHVSLYWYRQALGQGPEFLTYFNYEAQQDKSGLPNDRFSAERPEGSISTLTIQRTEQRDSAMYRCASSLARGGQETQYFGPGTRLLVL.